This record looks at one T cell receptor (beta chain) sequence and its context. Its specificity is not known. TCR sequencing covered a few patients who responded to pembrolizumab. These data come from a study of PD-1 blockade in mismatch repair-deficient tumors. About the research overall: Enrolled about 2012-2016, patients had progressing, pretreated mismatch repair-deficient cancers of approximately 13 types. Regarding the study as a whole: Rapid post-treatment expansion, then contraction, generally preceding radiologic response, marked tumor-resident clones.

V shed 0 bases and J shed 8 bases, with 13 bases lying between them. CDR1 is GTSNPN and CDR2 is SVGIG in the germline V gene (reference sequence). This CDR3 spans 13 amino acids. Libraries were prepared by immunoSEQ multiplex PCR; TCRdb keeps only in-frame clonotypes and omits some of them. The table includes some 110,000 clones, 60% to 85% detected once. J is TRBJ1-2 and V is TRBV30, with a tentative D call TRBD1 (6 bases). This clonotype was sampled from an adult with mismatch repair-deficient cancer. Sequencing used peripheral blood, obtained 60 weeks after starting pembrolizumab. The CDR3 protein is CAWSVIGGQGYTF. CDR3 sequence (DNA): TGTGCCTGGAGTGTAATTGGGGGGCAAGGCTACACCTTC.